These T cell receptor beta chains were read from a single sample in a study of OX40 agonist ivuxolimab in advanced cancers. TCRdb's copy holds only in-frame clones and misses some; the assay was immunoSEQ multiplex PCR. The sample has some 74,000 clones, around 80% seen once. This sample comprised CD4+ or CD8+ T cells sorted from blood, obtained in a trial of the OX40 agonist ivuxolimab. These receptors originate from an adult with an advanced solid tumor such as melanoma, head and neck, liver or kidney cancer. CDR3s include the opening cysteine and the closing phenylalanine or tryptophan. D genes are given only for firm matches. Only some rows state a clone size, as once, few, many or a class for expanded clones.

J gene	D gene	clone size	V gene	CDR3 DNA	CDR3 protein
TRBJ2-3	TRBD1	NA	TRBV13	TGTGCCAGCAGACTGCGACAGGGGGCAGATACGCAGTATTTT	CASRLRQGADTQYF
TRBJ1-1	NA	NA	TRBV6-1	TGTGCCGGTTCAGCGTCGGGTGCCACTGAAGCTTTCTTT	CAGSASGATEAFF
TRBJ1-5	NA	NA	TRBV7-8	TGTGCCAGCAGCCCAGGGGTAGGGAATAGCAATCAGCCCCAGCATTTT	CASSPGVGNSNQPQHF
TRBJ1-3	NA	NA	TRBV18	TGTGCCAGCTCACCACCGAGCGTCTCTGGAAACACCATATATTTT	CASSPPSVSGNTIYF
TRBJ2-2	TRBD2	NA	TRBV4-3	TGCGCCAGCCAGCGGGGGCCTAACACCGGGGAGCTGTTTTTT	CASQRGPNTGELFF
TRBJ2-7	TRBD2	NA	TRBV19	TGTGCCAGTAGTAGGGAAGCGGGGCTATACGAGCAGTACTTC	CASSREAGLYEQYF
TRBJ1-4	NA	NA	TRBV6-1	TGTGCCAGCGAGGGCTATGGGGAAAAACTGTTTTTT	CASEGYGEKLFF
TRBJ1-4	NA	NA	TRBV5-1	TGCGCCAGCAGCTTGAGAGGTGGCAGTTCTAATGAAAAACTGTTTTTT	CASSLRGGSSNEKLFF
TRBJ1-1	NA	many	TRBV6-1	TGTGCCAGCAGTGCCGGACAGCTCATGAACACTGAAGCTTTCTTT	CASSAGQLMNTEAFF
TRBJ2-1	NA	NA	TRBV11-3	TGTGCCAGCAGCTCTGACTACCACAATGAGCAGTTCTTC	CASSSDYHNEQFF
TRBJ2-7	NA	NA	TRBV6-5	TGTGCCAGCAGCCGGGACGGAGTCTACGAGCAGTACTTC	CASSRDGVYEQYF
TRBJ2-1	TRBD2	NA	TRBV27	TGTGCCAGCAGTTGGGTCCTAGCGGGATACAATGAGCAGTTCTTC	CASSWVLAGYNEQFF
TRBJ2-3	TRBD1	NA	TRBV28	TGTGCCAGCAGTTTACCCGGCAGGGGGACGGCAGATACGCAGTATTTT	CASSLPGRGTADTQYF
TRBJ1-4	NA	many	TRBV6-1	TGTGCCACCCAGGAAGTAAGAGGTCAAAAACTGTTTTTT	CATQEVRGQKLFF
TRBJ2-1	NA	few	TRBV9	TGTGCCAGCAGCGTTTTCTTCTCGGGTGAGCAGTTCTTC	CASSVFFSGEQFF
TRBJ2-2	TRBD2	NA	TRBV5-1	TGCGCCAGCAGTTCGGGGACTAGCGCCGGGGAGCTGTTTTTT	CASSSGTSAGELFF
TRBJ2-5	NA	once	TRBV7-2	TGTGCCAGCAGCTTAGGAAGTAGGGTAGAGACCCAGTACTTC	CASSLGSRVETQYF
TRBJ1-5	NA	NA	TRBV6-5	TGTGCCAGCAGTCCCCCCAATCAGCCCCAGCATTTT	CASSPPNQPQHF
TRBJ2-5	NA	NA	TRBV11-3	TGTGCCAGCAGCTTAACAGCGGCTCAAGAGACCCAGTACTTC	CASSLTAAQETQYF
TRBJ1-2	TRBD1	NA	TRBV4-1	TGCGCCAGCAGCCAAGAGGTGACAGGGGTGCGCGGCTACACCTTC	CASSQEVTGVRGYTF
TRBJ2-5	TRBD2	once	TRBV27	TGTGCCAGCGGGCGGGACCGCGGGGGGACCCAGTACTTC	CASGRDRGGTQYF
TRBJ2-1	TRBD1	NA	TRBV10-1	TGCGCCAGCAGTGAGAGGGCAGGGGGCGATGAGCAGTTCTTC	CASSERAGGDEQFF
TRBJ2-7	NA	NA	TRBV7-9	TGTGCCAGCAGCCCGCAAGGTGGGGGGCACGAGCAGTACTTC	CASSPQGGGHEQYF
TRBJ2-3	TRBD2	NA	TRBV4-3	TGCGCCAGCAGCCAAGTGAAGTTAGCGGGGGGCGGTACGCAGTATTTT	CASSQVKLAGGGTQYF
TRBJ2-7	NA	few	TRBV28	TGTGCCAGCAGTTTAAGCCAAGGGGTCCTCAACGAGCAGTACTTC	CASSLSQGVLNEQYF
TRBJ2-3	TRBD2	NA	TRBV7-2	TGTGCCAGCAGTTCACCGGGACTAGCGCAAGATACGCAGTATTTT	CASSSPGLAQDTQYF
TRBJ1-1	TRBD1	NA	TRBV18	TGTGCCAGCTCACCCCCCGGGACAGCGAACACTGAAGCTTTCTTT	CASSPPGTANTEAFF
TRBJ1-2	NA	few	TRBV5-4	TGTGCCAGCAGCTTGGGGGCCACAGGGCACGGCTACACCTTC	CASSLGATGHGYTF
TRBJ1-3	NA	NA	TRBV9	TGTGCCAGCAGCCAGGGAAGCTCTGGAAACACCATATATTTT	CASSQGSSGNTIYF
TRBJ1-3	TRBD1	NA	TRBV7-9	TGTGCCAGCAGCGCCACGACAGGGTACTCTGGAAACACCATATATTTT	CASSATTGYSGNTIYF
TRBJ1-5	NA	NA	TRBV28	TGTGCCAGCAGTCCCCCCGCCCGGGGGAGGCCCCAGCATTTT	CASSPPARGRPQHF
TRBJ2-5	NA	NA	TRBV5-4	TGTGCCAGCAGCTTCGTGGGGGCCTCGTCGACCCAGTACTTC	CASSFVGASSTQYF
TRBJ2-7	NA	NA	TRBV6-6	TGTGCCAGCAGTTACCCTGGGGGGACACGAACCTACGAGCAGTACTTC	CASSYPGGTRTYEQYF
TRBJ2-7	NA	NA	TRBV7-2	TGTGCCAGCAGCTTGGACGGCTCCTACGAGCAGTACTTC	CASSLDGSYEQYF
TRBJ1-1	NA	NA	TRBV28	TGTGCCAGCACCTCGTTTATGACCCAGAACACTGAAGCTTTCTTT	CASTSFMTQNTEAFF
TRBJ2-5	NA	NA	TRBV18	TGTGCCAGCTCACCCCCACTAGTTATGGAGACCCAGTACTTC	CASSPPLVMETQYF
TRBJ2-2	TRBD2	NA	TRBV5-4	TGTGCCAGCAGCTACTTAGCGGGGGCTTCCCGCACCGGGGAGCTGTTTTTT	CASSYLAGASRTGELFF
TRBJ2-3	NA	few	TRBV15	TGTGCCACCAGCAGAGATTCCTTAGATACGCAGTATTTT	CATSRDSLDTQYF
TRBJ2-5	NA	NA	TRBV11-2	TGTGCCAGCAGCTTGGTCAGGGAAGAGACCCAGTACTTC	CASSLVREETQYF
TRBJ2-5	NA	NA	TRBV18	TGTGCCAGCTCACCTGTCCGGGGGTACCAAGAGACCCAGTACTTC	CASSPVRGYQETQYF
TRBJ2-5	NA	NA	TRBV6-6	TGTGCCAGCAGAGCGGTCCAAGAGACCCAGTACTTC	CASRAVQETQYF
TRBJ2-3	TRBD2	NA	TRBV9	TGTGCCAGCAGCACCGGACTAGGGAGCACAGATACGCAGTATTTT	CASSTGLGSTDTQYF
TRBJ2-7	NA	NA	TRBV5-1	TGCGCCAGCAGCTCGGGGGACAGCGTCCACGAGCAGTACTTC	CASSSGDSVHEQYF
TRBJ2-2	NA	NA	TRBV5-8	TGTGCCAGCAGCCACAGGGACCGCTCAACCGGGGAGCTGTTTTTT	CASSHRDRSTGELFF
TRBJ2-7	NA	NA	TRBV4-2	TGTGCCAGCAGCCAAGGGGCAGGGACCTACGAGCAGTACTTC	CASSQGAGTYEQYF
TRBJ2-7	NA	NA	TRBV27	TGTGCCAGCAGTTCCACGGACAGCTCCTACGAGCAGTACTTC	CASSSTDSSYEQYF
TRBJ1-1	TRBD1	NA	TRBV11-3	TGTGCCAGCAGCGAACAGGGGTCCGACACTGAAGCTTTCTTT	CASSEQGSDTEAFF
TRBJ1-1	NA	NA	TRBV7-2	TGTGCCAGCAGCAAGGGGGGCGGTTTCACTGAAGCTTTCTTT	CASSKGGGFTEAFF
TRBJ2-7	TRBD2	NA	TRBV9	TGTGCCAGCAGCGTTGGCCTAGCGGACCTCTACGAGCAGTACTTC	CASSVGLADLYEQYF
TRBJ2-7	NA	once	TRBV5-1	TGCGCCAGCAGCTTGTTTAGCGGACAGCAGTACTTC	CASSLFSGQQYF
TRBJ2-5	TRBD1	few	TRBV7-2	TGTGCCAGCAGCCTTTACGACAGGGTCCAAGAGACCCAGTACTTC	CASSLYDRVQETQYF
TRBJ2-7	TRBD2	NA	TRBV7-2	TGTGCCAGCAGCTTCGCCGGCGGGGGGACGGTCCACGAGCAGTACTTC	CASSFAGGGTVHEQYF
TRBJ1-6	NA	NA	TRBV19	TGTGCCAGTAGCGAACCAGCAGGTTCACCCCTCCACTTT	CASSEPAGSPLHF
TRBJ1-1	TRBD1	NA	TRBV5-5	TGTGCCAGCAGCATGACAGGGAAGACTGAAGCTTTCTTT	CASSMTGKTEAFF
TRBJ2-5	TRBD1	NA	TRBV9	TGTGCCAGCAGCTATGACAGGGGAGAACAAGAGACCCAGTACTTC	CASSYDRGEQETQYF